The 21 T cell receptor beta chains below were found in one sample sequenced in a study of T cells in Graves' hyperthyroidism and ophthalmopathy. Using RNA transcripts as the source, TCR beta CDR3 regions were amplified. Carried out on the TCR CDR3, a first-round RT-PCR used the HTBI primer set. MiXCR, run by TCRdb on the multiplex PCR reads, gives a single entry per CDR3 protein. This sample has 550,000 to 600,000 distinct CDR3 sequences, with about a sixth found just once. Sequencing was performed on blood. The receptors were sampled from a woman aged 18-29 years with Graves' hyperthyroidism.

The chain carries TRBV5-1 and TRBJ1-5; D not resolved. CDR3 length: 14 amino acids. V dropped 0 bases and J dropped 7 bases, with 11 bases sitting between them. CDR1 and CDR2 from the germline V gene are SGHRS and YFSETQ. The CDR3 DNA sequence: TGCGCCAGCAGCTTGGAGGTCGGGAGACAGCCCCAGCATTTT. Amino acids: CASSLEVGRQPQHF.

This clonotype appeared many times. The genes are TRBV11-1 and TRBJ1-4, with D perhaps matching TRBD1 (5 bases). The V gene lost 5 bases and the J gene lost 7 bases, with 20 bases spanning the gap. Germline loops: CDR1 SGHAT, CDR2 FQDESV (reference sequence). This CDR3 contains 16 residues. As DNA, the CDR3 is TGTGCCAGCAGCCCCAGGGCCCGAAGGGGAGGTGAAAAACTGTTTTTT. This gives the protein CASSPRARRGGEKLFF. Full variable domain (remainder filled in from reference TRBV11-1 and TRBJ1-4): EAEVAQSPRYKITEKSQAVAFWCDPISGHATLYWYRQILGQGPELLVQFQDESVVDDSQLPKDRFSAERLKGVDSTLKIQPAELGDSAMYLCASSPRARRGGEKLFFGSGTQLSVL.

This clonotype was recorded at least ten times. V is TRBV20-1 and J is TRBJ1-2; possibly TRBD1 for D (6 bases). V lost 6 bases and J 2 bases, leaving 22 bases between the germline ends. This CDR3 has 16 amino acids. CDR1 and CDR2 from the germline V gene are DFQATT and SNEGSKA (reference sequence). The DNA of the CDR3 is TGCAGTGCCATCAATATACAGGGAGGTGAAAACTATGGCTACACCTTC. It yields the protein CSAINIQGGENYGYTF.

This clonotype was recorded a few times. The chain uses TRBV12-3 or TRBV12-4 and TRBJ2-5, with TRBD1 as a possible D gene (5 bases). The CDR3 covers 15 residues. V lost 1 base and J 4 bases, leaving 13 bases between the germline ends. In DNA, the CDR3 is TGTGCCAGCAGTTTAGGTACAGGATGGGGAGAGACCCAGTACTTC. This sequence encodes CASSLGTGWGETQYF.

A remark on this clonotype: The junction does not match germline at one end; this may be a read error. CDR3 in DNA: TGTGCCACAGACACTTCTGGGCGGGACCAACTCACAGGTACGCAGTATTTT. Protein: CATDTSGRDQLTGTQYF. The V gene is TRBV15, the J gene TRBJ2-3; the D gene is possibly TRBD2 (6 bases). This CDR3 contains 17 residues. CDR1 LNHNV and CDR2 YYDKDF come from the germline V gene (reference sequence).

This clonotype was seen only a few times. The DNA of the CDR3 is TGCGCCAGCAGCCATTCTGGCTGGCCGGGAAACTATGGCTACACCTTC. This codes for CASSHSGWPGNYGYTF. This rearrangement joins TRBV4-3 to TRBJ1-2; the D is unclear. This CDR3 region has 16 residues. Germline assignment: CDR1 LGHNA and CDR2 YSLEER. V lost 3 bases and J 2 bases, leaving 16 bases between the germline ends.

Regarding this clonotype: A much larger clone lies a single base off, so this may be a read error. The chain joins TRBV20-1 to TRBJ2-5, with D possibly called TRBD1 or TRBD2 (5 bases each). There are 13 residues in the CDR3. Germline V gives CDR1 DFQATT, CDR2 SNEGSKA (reference sequence). The germline V and J ends were trimmed by 3 bases and 7 bases, with 15 bases remaining between them. The CDR3 DNA reads as TGCAGTGCTAGTTACCCTGGTGGGGGGACCCAGTACTTC. It codes for CSASYPGGGTQYF.

This clonotype was recorded many times. The rearrangement uses TRBV7-8 and TRBJ2-7, with D hard to call. The V gene's germline CDR1 is SGHVS and CDR2 FQNEAQ. This CDR3 has 14 residues. Trimming removed 1 base at V and 1 base at J, with 8 bases between. In DNA form, the CDR3 reads TGTGCCAGCAGCTTAGTGAAGCAGTCCTACGAGCAGTACTTC. It specifies CASSLVKQSYEQYF.

This clonotype was counted only a few times. The chain combines TRBV20-1 with TRBJ2-1; 14 nucleotides agree with TRBD2. The CDR3 runs to 13 residues. V gave up 5 bases and J gave up 12 bases; unmatched junction bases: 6. Germline V CDR1 and CDR2: DFQATT, SNEGSKA (reference sequence). In DNA, the CDR3 is TGCAGTGCTGCCGGGACTAGCGGGAGTGGGCAGTTCTTC. Translating it yields CSAAGTSGSGQFF.

This clonotype was seen at least ten times. The chain recombines TRBV7-2 with TRBJ2-1; 8 bases map to TRBD2. The CDR3 is 15 amino acids. With 5 bases clipped from V and 6 bases from J, the junction kept 9 bases outside the gene matches. Germline V CDR1 and CDR2: SGHTA, FQGNSA. The CDR3 nucleotides are TGTGCCAGCAGCCGGCCGGGGGGGTTGCGCAATGAGCAGTTCTTC. Its protein product is CASSRPGGLRNEQFF.

This clonotype was observed many times. This chain links TRBV11-2 with TRBJ2-3, with TRBD2 matching 12 bases. Per germline, CDR1 SGHAT and CDR2 FQNNGV. The V and J ends lost 5 bases and 5 bases, in that order; junction bases with no gene match: 8. This CDR3 region has 16 residues. The CDR3 protein is CASSTGLAGSGDTQYF. DNA for the CDR3: TGTGCCAGCAGCACGGGACTAGCGGGTTCTGGAGATACGCAGTATTTT.

With regard to this clonotype: Given a much more abundant clone one base away, this may be a read error. The CDR3 here is CSAPGTPVYNEQFF. CDR3 DNA sequence: TGCAGTGCTCCCGGGACGCCAGTCTACAATGAGCAGTTCTTC. The chain carries TRBV20-1 and TRBJ2-1; possibly TRBD1 or TRBD2 for D (5 bases each). This CDR3 has 14 residues. V was trimmed by 5 bases and J by 3 bases, leaving 14 bases between them. Germline V lookup: CDR1 DFQATT, CDR2 SNEGSKA (reference sequence).

This clonotype was observed at least ten times. CDR3 sequence (DNA): TGTGCCAGCAGCCCTCGGTTCAGGGGGGACAATGAGCAGTTCTTC. It yields the protein CASSPRFRGDNEQFF. The chain carries TRBV13 and TRBJ2-1; possibly TRBD1 for D (7 bases). Germline CDR1 is PRHDT and CDR2 is FYEKMQ (reference sequence). The CDR3 is made up of 15 amino acids. Trimming left V 5 bases short and J 5 bases short, with 16 bases between.

This clonotype was picked up many times. This sequence joins TRBV12-3 or TRBV12-4 and TRBJ2-2; D may correspond to TRBD1 or TRBD2 (6 bases each). Trimming pared 3 bases from V and 7 bases from J, leaving 18 bases between. This CDR3 is 16 amino acids long. Written as DNA, the CDR3 is TGTGCCAGCAGTTTGCGGCCGGGGGCTAACGGCGGGGAGCTGTTTTTT. It translates to CASSLRPGANGGELFF.

This clonotype was detected ten times or more. This rearrangement joins TRBV5-1 to TRBJ1-1; D is unresolved. The CDR3 spans 17 residues. The germline gives CDR1 SGHRS, CDR2 YFSETQ. V lost 0 bases and J lost 4, with 19 bases in between. CDR3 DNA sequence: TGCGCCAGCAGCTTGGCCCCGGAGGGCCGAATGACCACTGAAGCTTTCTTT. Protein sequence: CASSLAPEGRMTTEAFF.

This clonotype showed up just a few times. The CDR3 nucleotides read TGCAGTGCACACGCTCAGGGTCTAGCTGGGGCCAACGTCCTGACTTTC. This sequence encodes CSAHAQGLAGANVLTF. The rearrangement joins TRBV20-1 to TRBJ2-6; maybe TRBD1 (5 bases). The germline V gene has CDR1 DFQATT and CDR2 SNEGSKA (reference sequence). Trimming cost V 6 bases and J 2 bases, with 17 bases left between them. The CDR3 has 16 residues.

The chain couples TRBV2 to TRBJ2-1, with 9 bases identical to TRBD2. V lost 7 bases, J lost 4 bases, and 8 bases stayed unmatched. The CDR3 covers 15 residues. Germline V gene lookup returns CDR1 SNHLY and CDR2 FYNNEI. This chain's CDR3 is CASTGGRATYNEQFF. In DNA form, the CDR3 reads TGTGCCAGCACAGGCGGGAGGGCCACGTACAATGAGCAGTTCTTC.

Ten or more counts support this clonotype. V and J are TRBV5-5 and TRBJ1-5; TRBD1 matches at 12 bases. V lost 3 bases and J lost 0; bases outside the gene matches: 4. CDR1 and CDR2 from the germline V gene are SGHKS and YYEKEE (reference sequence). This CDR3 comprises 17 residues. The CDR3: CASSWGTGGYSNQPQHF. In DNA, the CDR3 is TGTGCCAGCAGCTGGGGGACAGGGGGCTATAGCAATCAGCCCCAGCATTTT.

V usage is TRBV5-6 and J usage is TRBJ2-4, with 7 bases aligning to TRBD1. The V gene's germline CDR1 is SGHDT and CDR2 YYEEEE. Germline trimming cut 6 bases from V and 2 bases from J; bases unmatched to any gene: 11. The CDR3 runs 16 residues. CDR3 protein: CASTKGGRKTKNIQYF. The DNA of the CDR3 is TGTGCCAGCACTAAAGGGGGCAGAAAGACCAAAAACATTCAGTACTTC.

In its sample, this clonotype was seen many times. This chain joins TRBV20-1 and TRBJ2-1; TRBD2 matches at 13 bases. Per germline, CDR1 DFQATT and CDR2 SNEGSKA (reference sequence). The CDR3 spans 14 residues. Trimming at V came to 5 bases and at J to 7 bases, leaving 5 bases not matched to a gene. Here the CDR3 reads CSAGGLAGRNEQFF. The CDR3 bases are TGCAGTGCTGGGGGACTAGCGGGGCGGAATGAGCAGTTCTTC.

This clonotype was counted at least ten times. The gene calls are TRBV10-1 and TRBJ1-1; the D is unclear. Trimming took off 2 bases at V and 0 bases at J, with 7 bases between the two ends. CDR3 size: 14 residues. The V gene's germline CDR1 is WNHNN and CDR2 SYGVQD (reference sequence). In DNA, the CDR3 is TGCGCCAGCAGTGAGGGTCAGGTGAACACTGAAGCTTTCTTT. Protein: CASSEGQVNTEAFF.